This TCR beta chain was sequenced in a study of OX40 agonist ivuxolimab in advanced cancers. The wider study: The dose-escalation group included hepatocellular carcinoma, melanoma, renal cell carcinoma and head and neck cancer. Whole-study findings and limits: Determination of antigen specificity was not performed for the expanded peripheral T cells. Circulating CD4+ and CD8+ T cells showed clonal expansion by week 6 at 0.1 to 3.0 mg/kg.

Points on this clone: Its antigen remains unknown.

TCRdb keeps only in-frame clones here, not all; method: immunoSEQ multiplex PCR. The top ten clones hold approximately 5% of a sample with some 59,000 clones, 90% of them seen once. Here the sequenced sample was CD4+ or CD8+ T cells sorted from blood, taken in a trial of the OX40 agonist ivuxolimab. This TCR was recovered from an adult with an advanced solid tumor such as melanoma, head and neck, liver or kidney cancer.

The CDR3 loop reads CASSLNRDTQYF. The DNA of the CDR3 is TGTGCCAGCAGTCTCAACAGGGATACGCAGTATTTT. The V gene is TRBV28, the J gene TRBJ2-3; D is possibly TRBD1 (5 bases). V gave up 5 bases and J gave up 6 bases, with 9 bases separating them. The CDR3 spans 12 residues. Germline CDR1 is MDHEN and CDR2 is SYDVKM.